This T cell receptor beta chain is from a study of response to subunit inactivated influenza vaccine. The study, taken as a whole, reports: The authors proposed limited new T cell recruitment per seasonal influenza vaccination.

Using its own MiXCR run on the RT-PCR reads, TCRdb lists one record per CDR3 protein. The sample has about 700,000 distinct CDR3 sequences; approximately 15% are singletons. Comments on this clonotype: As yet, its antigen is unknown.

The germline gives CDR1 SGHRS, CDR2 YFSETQ. This CDR3 has 14 residues. The V and J ends lost 4 bases and 2 bases respectively, with 13 bases between them. J is TRBJ2-7 and V is TRBV5-1, with D hard to call. Sequencing was performed on PBMCs from blood, taken roughly 2 weeks before vaccination. The sequence was collected from a man aged 50 to 60 who received an inactivated influenza vaccine. CDR3 nucleotide sequence: TGCGCCAGCAGCGGCGGCGTAACCCCCTACGAGCAGTACTTC. Protein: CASSGGVTPYEQYF.